This TCR beta chain was captured in a study of T cell repertoires in cytomegalovirus infection (dated by TCRdb to between 2017 and 2020). Concerning the study at large: The peptide stimulations were aimed at well-studied HLA-B-restricted epitopes as well as recently identified HLA-C-restricted CMV epitopes, whose presentation resists viral immunomodulation. The HLA type of each donor mattered for the analysis, because public TCR beta signatures pointed to carriage of CMV infection along with the matching HLA type.

What the authors observed across the whole study: In both this cohort and an independent cohort of approximately 350 donors, the cumulative frequency of public TCR beta family members distinguished carriers of CMV infection plus the relevant HLA type. In the ex vivo response, HLA-C-restricted CMV-specific TCR beta clonotypes were dominant, and in two of eight donors the single most frequent clonotype came from this HLA-C-restricted group.

The sample's treatment or condition label, decoded: in vitro stimulation with specific CMV peptide epitopes to enrich CMV-specific T cells. For sequencing, an Illumina HiSeq 1500 was employed. TCRdb reworked the public reads: Q25 trimming with fastp, MiXCR clone assembly, productive beta chains retained. Records with the same CDR3 protein are collapsed into one entry carrying the most frequent genes and DNA. A total of 800,000 to 950,000 distinct CDR3 sequences appear in this sample, 32% of them only once. The top ten hold roughly 12% of the sample. This clonotype has just a few counts. Its binding antigen is unknown. Per-nucleotide qualities are absent, and no much larger clonotype sits a single base away. The junction carries 11 bases between V and J, which are trimmed by 0 bases and 9 bases respectively. As encoded in the germline V gene (reference sequence), CDR1 is LNHNV while CDR2 is YYDKDF. CDR3 length: 13 amino acids, cysteine to phenylalanine. The sequence is cut down to CDR3 DNA, 39 bases in frame from base 1.

The TCR was taken from a human donor in good health (CMV status not recorded). Some clones in this sample may be carry-over from other donors' samples. Sequences were derived from cultured CD8+ T cells from PBMCs, sampled from culture after CMV antigen stimulation. Here the chain combines TRBV15 and TRBJ2-5; a confident D gene designation cannot be given. The bases are TGTGCCACCAGCAGAGATTGGGGTACGTCCCAGTACTTC. Translated, it gives CATSRDWGTSQYF.